These T cell receptor beta chains were read from a single sample in a study of T cell repertoires in ileal Crohn's disease. Here immunoSEQ multiplex PCR was the method, and the copy in TCRdb shows in-frame clones only, minus some. Among roughly 8,200 clones listed, around four fifths were seen once. Specimen: ileal tissue. Source of these receptors: an adult with Crohn's disease. The CDR3 runs from the conserved cysteine through the conserved F or W. Fields, in order: D gene, V gene, J gene, clone size, CDR3 protein, CDR3 DNA. The D gene is left open where the match is weak. Expanded clones are given a class, and other clones once, few, many or no size at all.

-,TRBV9,TRBJ2-3,medium-sized,CASNHGQYSTDTQYF,TGTGCCAGCAACCACGGACAGTATAGCACAGATACGCAGTATTTT
TRBD1,TRBV19,TRBJ1-1,-,CASSIKGQGIWNTEAFF,TGTGCCAGTAGTATTAAGGGACAGGGAATTTGGAACACTGAAGCTTTCTTT
TRBD1,TRBV6-1,TRBJ1-6,-,CASITGVRNSPLHF,TGTGCCAGCATTACAGGGGTGAGGAATTCACCCCTCCACTTT
TRBD1,TRBV14,TRBJ1-1,-,CASSLRQGVGAFF,TGTGCCAGCAGCCTCAGACAGGGGGTAGGGGCTTTCTTT
-,TRBV30,TRBJ2-2,few,CAWSATLTGELFF,TGTGCCTGGAGTGCCACATTGACCGGGGAGCTGTTTTTT
TRBD2,TRBV27,TRBJ2-1,-,CASSFSWTSGGREQFF,TGTGCCAGCAGTTTCTCTTGGACTAGCGGGGGTCGGGAGCAGTTCTTC
TRBD1,TRBV28,TRBJ1-2,-,CASSFRDRVFGYTF,TGTGCCAGCAGCTTCCGGGACAGGGTATTTGGCTACACCTTC
-,TRBV25-1,TRBJ2-7,-,CASSEYGSSYEQYF,TGTGCCAGCAGTGAATATGGGAGCTCCTACGAGCAGTACTTC
-,TRBV7-8,TRBJ1-2,-,CASSPMGRGGHGYTF,TGTGCCAGCAGCCCCATGGGGAGAGGGGGTCATGGCTACACCTTC
TRBD1,TRBV4-1,TRBJ1-2,few,CASSHGSRDRLYGYTF,TGCGCCAGCAGCCATGGATCCCGGGACAGGCTCTATGGCTACACCTTC